This entry is about one T cell receptor beta chain. The antigen remains undetermined. The repertoire was sequenced with immunoSEQ multiplex PCR; TCRdb's copy has only in-frame clones and lacks some. The data contain about 92,000 clones, 85% to 90% of them singletons. The sample belongs to a study of T cell responses to AZD1222 COVID-19 vaccine. Turning to the study itself: Pooling was applied to second doses at about 4 or about 12 weeks.

Germline lookup yields CDR1 GTSNPN and CDR2 SVGIG (reference sequence). This CDR3 has 17 amino acids. The junction had 8 bases not matched to a gene; V was cut back by 5 bases and J by 1 base. Study-level points and caveats: Spike regions recognized by vaccine-associated CD4 TCRs spanned the protein, led by 160-218 and 743-854. Seropositive AZD1222 recipients at baseline numbered only five or six. Unmutated regions of variants are reportedly targeted by nearly half of spike-specific TCRs.

The sample consisted of peripheral blood, taken on day 0 of AZD1222 vaccination. The chain has TRBV30 and TRBJ2-2, with 12 bases fitting TRBD2. The receptor was isolated from an adult in good health. CDR3 in DNA: TGTGCCTGGGATCTAGCGGGGGGGCCCGGGAACACCGGGGAGCTGTTTTTT. Amino acid sequence: CAWDLAGGPGNTGELFF.